This TCR beta chain was obtained from a study of T cells expressing NK-cell markers. Across the whole study: Seven of the eight sequenced donors were classified as HCMV-seropositive, and one was classified as seronegative.

This CDR3 spans 12 amino acids. CDR1 is SEHNR, CDR2 FQNEAQ, per germline (reference sequence). TCRdb re-called the 5' RACE reads; one entry per CDR3 protein, DNA not given. Found here are hundreds of thousands of distinct CDR3 sequences; the top ten clones hold roughly 5.2%. This receptor was taken from a man aged 18-70 years in good health. V is TRBV7-9 and J is TRBJ2-1. Material for sequencing was blood T cells: a sorted CD56 or NKG2C T cell subset, CD4+ or CD8+ T cells, or bulk PBMC T cells (not recorded which). The CDR3 loop is CASSAHGNEQFF. The full variable domain, in which reference TRBV7-9 and TRBJ2-1 provide the parts outside the CDR3, is DTGVSQNPRHKITKRGQNVTFRCDPISEHNRLYWYRQTLGQGPEFLTYFQNEAQLEKSRLLSDRFSAERPKGSFSTLEIQRTEQGDSAMYLCASSAHGNEQFFGPGTRLTVL.